The present T cell receptor beta chain was sequenced within a study of cytomegalovirus exposure and HLA in healthy donors. Points from the study as a whole: A classifier reportedly called cytomegalovirus status with high sensitivity and specificity. The dataset shows that most TCR sequences were rare, while some public TCRs occurred in many donors.

This clone has more than one count but fewer than ten. No antigen is known for it. CDR1 is SEHNR and CDR2 is FQNEAQ in the germline V gene (reference sequence). V gave up 4 bases and J gave up 5 bases, with 7 bases separating them. CDR3 size: 12 residues. Sequencing used immunoSEQ multiplex PCR; TCRdb keeps in-frame clones, though not all of them. Of about 49,000 clones in the sample, about 91% were seen once. The donors formed part of the roughly 110-subject validation cohort, distinct from the approximately 670-subject first cohort. Sequencing was carried out using PBMCs. The TCR was taken from a man between 18 and 35 years old in good health and CMV-seronegative. This sequence joins TRBV7-9 and TRBJ2-3, with unresolved D. DNA for the CDR3: TGTGCCAGCAGCTCTAAACTAGATACGCAGTATTTT. It yields the protein CASSSKLDTQYF. Drawing the rest from reference TRBV7-9 and TRBJ2-3, the complete variable domain is DTGVSQNPRHKITKRGQNVTFRCDPISEHNRLYWYRQTLGQGPEFLTYFQNEAQLEKSRLLSDRFSAERPKGSFSTLEIQRTEQGDSAMYLCASSSKLDTQYFGPGTRLTVL.